This T cell receptor (beta chain) stems from a study of blood T cell repertoires in COVID-19. J lost 5 bases, V lost 1 base, and 13 bases had no gene match. Germline V gene lookup returns CDR1 LGHNA and CDR2 YSLEER. The CDR3 has 17 amino acids. Profiled with immunoSEQ multiplex PCR; TCRdb holds only in-frame clones, not every one. The sample holds 150,000 to 200,000 clones, about 85% seen once. The TCR originated in a middle-aged woman in a cohort exposed to, infected with or recovered from COVID-19 (not recorded which). The rearrangement joins TRBV4-3 to TRBJ2-7; 8 bases are a match to TRBD2. Sequencing was performed on PBMCs or T cells enriched from blood (not recorded which). The CDR3 region is CASSQVYRQETSDEQYF. Here the CDR3 DNA reads TGCGCCAGCAGCCAAGTGTACCGACAGGAGACTAGCGACGAGCAGTACTTC.